Listed here are 5 T cell receptor beta chains from one sample, sequenced in a study of shared clonotypes between healthy human individuals. Sequenced by immunoSEQ multiplex PCR; TCRdb stores in-frame clones only, minus some. The sample carries about 610,000 clones, roughly 97% recorded once. The sequenced sample was naive CD4+ T cells sorted from blood. Subset given: CD45RA+ positively selected. These receptors came from a woman in her 30s in good health.

V gene TRBV7-8 combines with J gene TRBJ2-2, with a tentative D call TRBD1 (6 bases). The germline V and J ends were trimmed by 7 bases and 0 bases, with 9 bases remaining between them. This CDR3 spans 14 amino acids. Per germline, CDR1 SGHVS and CDR2 FQNEAQ. The CDR3 region has the DNA TGTGCCAGCACGACAGGTTCGAACACCGGGGAGCTGTTTTTT. This gives the protein CASTTGSNTGELFF. The entire variable domain, with the rest obtained from reference TRBV7-8 and TRBJ2-2, is as follows: GAGVSQSPRYKVAKRGQDVALRCDPISGHVSLFWYQQALGQGPEFLTYFQNEAQLDKSGLPSDRFFAERPEGSVSTLKIQRTQQEDSAVYLCASTTGSNTGELFFGEGSRLTVL.

A few counts support this clone. Other nucleotide sequences in the sample specify the same CDR3. The chain has TRBV2 and TRBJ1-1, with D maybe TRBD1 (6 bases). V lost 6 bases, J lost 1 base, and 9 bases lay in between. Germline V CDR1 and CDR2: SNHLY, FYNNEI. CDR3 length: 13 residues. Here the CDR3 reads CASSADRNTEAFF. The CDR3 DNA follows: TGTGCCAGCAGCGCGGACAGGAACACTGAAGCTTTCTTT.

A word on this clone: This sample includes further DNA sequences coding for the same CDR3. The V and J genes are TRBV15 and TRBJ2-5; D is unclear. Trimming left V 0 bases short and J 4 bases short, with 6 bases between. The CDR3 covers 13 residues. From germline, CDR1 is LNHNV and CDR2 YYDKDF (reference sequence). The CDR3 region has the DNA TGTGCCACCAGCAGAGATCAAGGAGAGACCCAGTACTTC. It translates to CATSRDQGETQYF.

V gene TRBV6-1 combines with J gene TRBJ2-1, with 7 bases matching TRBD1. The ends lost 5 bases at V and 2 bases at J; junction bases unmatched: 3. The CDR3 runs 14 residues. Germline CDR1 reads MNHNS; CDR2 reads SASEGT. For the CDR3, the DNA is TGTGCCAGCAGTCAGGGGGTTCCCTACAATGAGCAGTTCTTC. It translates to CASSQGVPYNEQFF.

This CDR3 reads CASSATSEISYNEQFF. The CDR3 DNA reads as TGTGCCAGCAGCGCGACTAGCGAGATCTCCTACAATGAGCAGTTCTTC. V usage is TRBV9 and J usage is TRBJ2-1, with 8 positions matching TRBD2. CDR3 size: 16 residues. The V gene end was trimmed by 3 bases and the J gene end by 0 bases; junction bases not matched to a gene: 5. Per the germline V gene, CDR1 is SGDLS and CDR2 is YYNGEE. Complete variable domain (other parts from reference TRBV9 and TRBJ2-1): DSGVTQTPKHLITATGQRVTLRCSPRSGDLSVYWYQQSLDQGLQFLIQYYNGEERAKGNILERFSAQQFPDLHSELNLSSLELGDSALYFCASSATSEISYNEQFFGPGTRLTVL.